Presented here are 32 T cell receptor beta chains from one specimen sequenced in a study of Graves' ophthalmopathy and Graves' hyperthyroidism. Transcripts of RNA were the source for amplifying TCR beta CDR3 regions. After a first-round RT-PCR with HTBI primers, a second-round multiplex PCR was run. TCRdb independently ran MiXCR on the multiplex PCR reads; one entry per CDR3 protein. This table holds over a million distinct CDR3 sequences, roughly two fifths found once. The sample consisted of peripheral blood or thyroid tissue (not recorded which). The receptor source for this set is an adult man with Graves' hyperthyroidism.

Here the CDR3 DNA reads TGTGCCAGCAGCCAAGATCTCGGACAGCCTCGCTCCCAGCGAGCTTTCTTT. Translated: CASSQDLGQPRSQRAFF. The chain has TRBV7-2 and TRBJ1-1, with a tentative D call TRBD1 (6 bases). Trimming left V 5 bases short and J 10 bases short, with 29 bases between. CDR3 length: 17 amino acids. CDR1 and CDR2 from the germline V gene are SGHTA and FQGNSA.

The rearrangement uses TRBV6-1 and TRBJ1-1, with D tentatively TRBD1 (5 bases). In germline, CDR1 is MNHNS, CDR2 SASEGT. Trimming took off 1 base at V and 4 bases at J, with 10 bases between the two ends. The CDR3 runs to 14 residues. CDR3 nucleotide sequence: TGTGCCAGCAGTGAAGAAAGGCAGGGCACTGAAGCTTTCTTT. Translated, it gives CASSEERQGTEAFF.

J is TRBJ1-4 and V is TRBV9, with TRBD1 matching 8 bases. The CDR3 sequence is 15 residues long. Trimming took 4 bases from V and 4 from J; bases not matched to a gene: 6. Per germline, CDR1 SGDLS and CDR2 YYNGEE. CDR3 nucleotides: TGTGCCAGCAGCCAAACAGGGGGGGGTAATGAAAAACTGTTTTTT. Amino acids: CASSQTGGGNEKLFF.

This clonotype came up many times. The chain's CDR3 is CASSLEPGLNTEAFF. The DNA of the CDR3 is TGTGCCAGCAGCTTAGAACCAGGACTGAACACTGAAGCTTTCTTT. The chain has TRBV11-2 and TRBJ1-1, with unresolved D. The V end was cut by 0 bases, the J end by 0 bases, with 8 bases between. CDR3 length: 15 residues. CDR1 is SGHAT, CDR2 FQNNGV, per germline. The whole variable domain, filled in from reference TRBV11-2 and TRBJ1-1, reads EAGVAQSPRYKIIEKRQSVAFWCNPISGHATLYWYQQILGQGPKLLIQFQNNGVVDDSQLPKDRFSAERLKGVDSTLKIQPAKLEDSAVYLCASSLEPGLNTEAFFGQGTRLTVV.

With regard to this clonotype: Germline is not matched at one junction end, which may reflect a read error. V usage is TRBV7-9 and J usage is TRBJ2-6; no reliable D call. Germline assignment: CDR1 SEHNR and CDR2 FQNEAQ (reference sequence). This CDR3 contains 13 residues. CDR3 nucleotides: TGTGCCAGCAGCTTAGCTTGGGCGAACACTGAAGCTTTC. Translating it yields CASSLAWANTEAF.

This clonotype was counted ten times or more. The gene calls are TRBV20-1 and TRBJ2-7, with 7 positions matching TRBD1. Trimming took 0 bases from V and 4 from J; bases not matched to a gene: 12. This CDR3 has 16 amino acids. The V gene's germline CDR1 is DFQATT and CDR2 SNEGSKA (reference sequence). The CDR3 coding sequence is TGCAGTGCTAGAGAAACCGGGACAGTAGCTGTGTACGAGCAGTACTTC. Its protein product is CSARETGTVAVYEQYF.

Note on this clonotype: It may be a read error: a sequence one base away is much more abundant. V is TRBV5-4 and J is TRBJ1-1; a possible D gene is TRBD1 (6 bases). Germline V gene sequence: CDR1 SGHNT, CDR2 YYREEE (reference sequence). CDR3 length: 15 residues. Here the CDR3 DNA reads TGTGCCAGCAGCCAAGAGAGTGGGGGCTTCACTGAAGCTCTCTTT. Translation gives CASSQESGGFTEALF.

Turning to this clonotype: Without the conserved terminal phenylalanine or tryptophan, this CDR3 likely stems from a read error. The limits of the CDR3 on the DNA are not certain, so only TCRdb's listed CDR3 is given. The V and J genes are TRBV19 and TRBJ1-4. Ends included, the CDR3 has 10 residues. Germline values: CDR1 LNHDA, CDR2 SQIVND (reference sequence). This CDR3 is CASSLDTLNY.

This clonotype was seen a few times. With a much larger clone just one base away, this may be a read error. The V call is TRBV5-5, the J call TRBJ2-5; 9 nucleotides line up with TRBD2. The CDR3 extends over 16 amino acids. Germline V gene sequence: CDR1 SGHKS, CDR2 YYEKEE (reference sequence). V shed 4 bases and J 0 bases; nucleotides not matched to a gene: 7. CDR3 sequence: CASSLSLAGHQETQYF. CDR3 DNA: TGTGCCAGCAGCCTCTCGCTAGCGGGGCACCAAGAGACCCAGTACTTC.

There are many counts of this clonotype. The chain has TRBV29-1 and TRBJ2-2; 12 nucleotides line up with TRBD2. V lost 8 bases and J lost 5; bases outside the gene matches: 6. From germline, CDR1 is SQVTM and CDR2 ANQGSEA. This CDR3 spans 14 amino acids. The CDR3 is CSIRLAGVTGELFF. DNA for the CDR3: TGCAGCATACGACTAGCGGGGGTGACCGGGGAGCTGTTTTTT.

This clonotype was recorded at least ten times. The chain links TRBV20-1 to TRBJ1-6, with D perhaps TRBD1 (5 bases). CDR1 and CDR2 from the germline V gene are DFQATT and SNEGSKA (reference sequence). The CDR3 sequence is 15 residues long. V lost 2 bases, J lost 6 bases, and 14 bases lay in between. CDR3 nucleotide sequence: TGCAGTGCTAGACAGACAGAAGATATTAATTCACCCCTCCACTTT. Residues: CSARQTEDINSPLHF.

The table lists this clonotype with a few counts. The chain combines TRBV9 with TRBJ1-6; tentatively, D is TRBD1 (6 bases). This CDR3 region has 18 residues. Germline V lookup: CDR1 SGDLS, CDR2 YYNGEE. The V end lost 3 bases, the J end lost 3 bases, and 19 bases lay between the germline ends. The CDR3 here is CASSADRGSGNYNSPLHF. The CDR3 region has the DNA TGTGCCAGCAGCGCGGACAGAGGATCTGGAAACTATAATTCACCCCTCCACTTT.

This clonotype was observed many times. V gene TRBV10-3 combines with J gene TRBJ1-5, with D hard to call. Germline V CDR1 and CDR2: ENHRY, SYGVKD. V was clipped by 0 bases and J by 4 bases, with 4 bases between them. The CDR3 runs 13 residues. CDR3 residues: CAISESSNQPQHF. The CDR3 DNA reads as TGTGCCATCAGTGAGTCTTCGAATCAGCCCCAGCATTTT.

The CDR3 is CASSLGRTGLGYEQYF. CDR3 nucleotide sequence: TGTGCCAGCAGCTTAGGGAGGACGGGTTTAGGCTACGAGCAGTACTTC. The chain has TRBV7-2 and TRBJ2-7; possible D gene TRBD2, 5 bases. This CDR3 contains 16 residues. The ends were cut back, 1 base at V and 3 bases at J, with 16 bases in the middle. From germline, CDR1 is SGHTA and CDR2 FQGNSA.

This clonotype was observed a few times. V and J are TRBV5-5 and TRBJ1-1; 7 positions match TRBD1. V lost 7 bases, J lost 3 bases, and 6 bases stayed unmatched. The V gene's germline CDR1 is SGHKS and CDR2 YYEKEE (reference sequence). The CDR3 is 13 amino acids. Here the CDR3 reads CASEGQLDTEAFF. The CDR3 DNA reads as TGTGCCAGCGAGGGACAGTTGGACACTGAAGCTTTCTTT.

The V gene is TRBV11-2, the J gene TRBJ2-6; tentatively, D is TRBD1 or TRBD2 (5 bases each). The CDR3 is 17 amino acids. V lost 1 base and J 0 bases, leaving 10 bases between the germline ends. Germline V gene data show CDR1 as SGHAT and CDR2 as FQNNGV. The DNA for the CDR3 is TGTGCCAGCAGCTTAGGGGGGTTTCGCTCTGGGGCCAACGTCCTGACTTTC. Amino acid sequence: CASSLGGFRSGANVLTF.

The genes are TRBV7-2 and TRBJ1-4; D is perhaps TRBD1 (6 bases). V gave up 2 bases and J gave up 7 bases, with 11 bases separating them. CDR3 length: 14 residues. In germline, CDR1 is SGHTA, CDR2 FQGNSA. CDR3 sequence: CASSLLGAGEKLFF. The CDR3 coding sequence is TGTGCCAGCAGCTTACTGGGGGCCGGTGAAAAACTGTTTTTT.

This clonotype appeared many times. This rearrangement joins TRBV11-2 to TRBJ2-7; possible D gene TRBD1, 5 bases. V dropped 1 base and J dropped 6 bases, with 10 bases sitting between them. CDR1 and CDR2 from the germline V gene are SGHAT and FQNNGV. The CDR3 consists of 13 residues. The CDR3 nucleotides read TGTGCCAGCAGCTTAGGGGCAGGGCCCGAGCAGTACTTC. It codes for CASSLGAGPEQYF.

The chain combines TRBV6-1 with TRBJ2-7; 11 bases fit TRBD2. Germline CDR1 reads MNHNS; CDR2 reads SASEGT. CDR3 length: 17 residues. Unmatched junction bases numbered 14, after V lost 5 bases and J lost 5 bases. CDR3 sequence reads: CASSYSEGLAGFNEQYF. The CDR3 nucleotides read TGTGCCAGCAGTTACTCCGAAGGACTAGCGGGCTTTAACGAGCAGTACTTC.

This clonotype was detected ten times or more. The chain uses TRBV24-1 and TRBJ2-5; 9 bases fit TRBD1. V shed 4 bases and J 0 bases; nucleotides not matched to a gene: 5. Germline CDR1 KGHDR, CDR2 SFDVKD. The CDR3 spans 16 residues. The CDR3 protein is CATSDLDRGDQETQYF. The CDR3 DNA reads as TGTGCCACCAGTGACTTAGACAGGGGGGACCAAGAGACCCAGTACTTC.

In its sample, this clonotype was seen many times. The chain links TRBV5-1 to TRBJ2-5; possible D gene TRBD1, 5 bases. The CDR3 sequence is 15 residues long. The germline V gene has CDR1 SGHRS and CDR2 YFSETQ. V was shortened by 0 bases and J by 0 bases, with 9 bases between the two germline ends. Written as DNA, the CDR3 is TGCGCCAGCAGCTTGGGACAGCAAGACCAAGAGACCCAGTACTTC. Its protein is CASSLGQQDQETQYF.

The sample holds many counts of this clonotype. The chain links TRBV24-1 to TRBJ2-7, with TRBD1 matching over 10 bases. The CDR3 is 13 residues long. J was trimmed by 7 bases and V by 2 bases; bases with no gene match: 1. Germline V lookup: CDR1 KGHDR, CDR2 SFDVKD. CDR3 nucleotide sequence: TGTGCCACCAGTGATTCGGACAGGGGGGAGCAGTACTTC. Amino acids: CATSDSDRGEQYF.

The chain links TRBV9 to TRBJ2-3, with 7 bases fitting TRBD1. There are 15 residues in the CDR3. Germline lookup yields CDR1 SGDLS and CDR2 YYNGEE. The V gene end was trimmed by 0 bases and the J gene end by 1 base; junction bases not matched to a gene: 2. The DNA for the CDR3 is TGTGCCAGCAGCGTAGAAACAGGGGGCACAGATACGCAGTATTTT. Translated, it gives CASSVETGGTDTQYF.

Regarding this clonotype: A junction boundary mismatches the germline segment, possibly from a read error. This chain connects TRBV20-1 to TRBJ1-4; D is uncertain. This CDR3 region has 14 residues. Looked up from germline, CDR1 is DFQATT and CDR2 is SNEGSKA (reference sequence). CDR3 coding DNA: TGCAGTGCTAGGTCGGCAGAAGGAAATGAAAGACTGTTTTTT. It yields the protein CSARSAEGNERLFF.

This clonotype was observed a few times. The chain has TRBV6-1 and TRBJ2-7, with D perhaps TRBD1 (5 bases). The CDR3 is made up of 12 amino acids. Germline V gives CDR1 MNHNS, CDR2 SASEGT. The V and J ends lost 4 bases and 7 bases respectively, with 11 bases between them. The CDR3 bases are TGTGCCAGCAGTGGCGAGAAGGGGGAGCAGTACTTC. Protein: CASSGEKGEQYF.

This clonotype has just one count. Compared with germline, one end of the junction differs, possibly owing to a read error. The chain joins TRBV10-2 to TRBJ2-7; D gene uncertain. The CDR3 is made up of 14 amino acids. Germline lookup yields CDR1 WSHSY and CDR2 SAAADI. In DNA, the CDR3 is TGCCCCAGCAGCCAAGGGATAGCCCCCTACGAGCAGTACTTC. Its protein product is CPSSQGIAPYEQYF.

In this sample, this clonotype turned up many times. The chain joins TRBV20-1 to TRBJ2-7; 7 bases align to TRBD1. The trim removed 8 bases at V and 1 base at J, leaving 11 bases unmatched. The germline V gene encodes CDR1 DFQATT and CDR2 SNEGSKA (reference sequence). The CDR3 has 14 residues. This chain's CDR3 is CSSDPWTGSYEQYF. The CDR3 region has the DNA TGCAGTTCCGACCCCTGGACAGGTTCCTACGAGCAGTACTTC.

The chain combines TRBV10-1 with TRBJ2-5; D is unresolved. Germline loops: CDR1 WNHNN, CDR2 SYGVQD (reference sequence). Trimming took off 1 base at V and 5 bases at J, with 8 bases between the two ends. There are 13 residues in the CDR3. The CDR3 region has the DNA TGCGCCAGCAGTGAGTACTTTGGGGAGACCCAGTACTTC. Translated: CASSEYFGETQYF.

This chain joins TRBV2 and TRBJ2-2, with 7 bases aligning to TRBD1. The germline CDR1 and CDR2 sequences are SNHLY and FYNNEI. V shed 6 bases, J shed 5 bases, and the junction held 9 bases outside the gene matches. CDR3 size: 15 residues. CDR3 sequence: CASRQTGDFTGELFF. The CDR3, as DNA: TGTGCCAGCAGGCAAACAGGGGATTTTACCGGGGAGCTGTTTTTT.

The chain combines TRBV25-1 with TRBJ2-5, with D possibly matching TRBD2 (5 bases). Per germline, CDR1 MGHDK and CDR2 SYGVNS. The CDR3 covers 16 residues. Trimming pared 6 bases from V and 1 base from J, leaving 18 bases between. The DNA for the CDR3 is TGTGCCAGCAGCGTGGACCTCCTCGGACTCCAAGAGACCCAGTACTTC. The encoded protein is CASSVDLLGLQETQYF.

This clonotype occurred once. The V call is TRBV27, the J call TRBJ1-4; no clear D. Germline V gives CDR1 MNHEY, CDR2 SMNVEV (reference sequence). The ends were cut back, 2 bases at V and 7 bases at J, with 8 bases in the middle. CDR3 length equals 13 residues. The CDR3 sequence: CASSLLFGEKLFF. Written as DNA, the CDR3 is TGTGCCAGCAGTTTACTTTTTGGTGAAAAACTGTTTTTT.

In its sample, this clonotype was seen a few times. Given a much more abundant clone one base away, this may be a read error. The V gene is TRBV10-3, the J gene TRBJ1-1, with D possibly TRBD1 on 5 matching bases. The CDR3 extends over 14 amino acids. CDR1 is ENHRY, CDR2 SYGVKD, per germline. The CDR3 region has the DNA TGTGCCAGCAGTTTAGGGGAAAGGAACACTGAAGCTTTCTTT. Translated: CASSLGERNTEAFF.